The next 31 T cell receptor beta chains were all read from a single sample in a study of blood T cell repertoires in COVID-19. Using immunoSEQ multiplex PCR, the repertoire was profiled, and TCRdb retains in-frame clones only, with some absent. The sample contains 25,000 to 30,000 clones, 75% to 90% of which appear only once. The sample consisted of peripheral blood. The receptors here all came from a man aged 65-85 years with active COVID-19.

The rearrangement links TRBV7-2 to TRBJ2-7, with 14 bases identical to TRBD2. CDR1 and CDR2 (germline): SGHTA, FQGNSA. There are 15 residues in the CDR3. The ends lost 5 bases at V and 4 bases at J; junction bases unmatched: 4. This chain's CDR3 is CASSLTSGGAYEQYF. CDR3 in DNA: TGTGCCAGCAGCCTGACTAGCGGGGGGGCGTACGAGCAGTACTTC.

CDR3 amino acids: CASSSPGLAGYNEQFF. The CDR3 bases are TGTGCCAGCAGTTCCCCGGGACTAGCGGGTTACAATGAGCAGTTCTTC. V and J are TRBV28 and TRBJ2-1; 12 nucleotides match TRBD2. The CDR3 runs to 16 residues. The germline V gene encodes CDR1 MDHEN and CDR2 SYDVKM. Trimming took 4 bases from V and 4 from J; bases not matched to a gene: 5.

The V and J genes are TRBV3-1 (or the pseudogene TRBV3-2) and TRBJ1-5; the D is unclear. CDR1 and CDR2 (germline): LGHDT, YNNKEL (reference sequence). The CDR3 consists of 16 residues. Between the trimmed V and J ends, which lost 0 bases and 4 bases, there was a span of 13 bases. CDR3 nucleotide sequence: TGTGCCAGCAGCCAAGAAGGAGGAGTGGGTAATCAGCCCCAGCATTTT. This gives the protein CASSQEGGVGNQPQHF.

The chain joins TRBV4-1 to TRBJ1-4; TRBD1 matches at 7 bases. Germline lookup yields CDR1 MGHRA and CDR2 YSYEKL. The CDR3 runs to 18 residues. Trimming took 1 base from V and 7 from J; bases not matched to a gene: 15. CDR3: CASSQARGTVGASEKLFF. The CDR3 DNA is TGCGCCAGCAGCCAAGCTAGAGGGACAGTGGGTGCTAGTGAAAAACTGTTTTTT.

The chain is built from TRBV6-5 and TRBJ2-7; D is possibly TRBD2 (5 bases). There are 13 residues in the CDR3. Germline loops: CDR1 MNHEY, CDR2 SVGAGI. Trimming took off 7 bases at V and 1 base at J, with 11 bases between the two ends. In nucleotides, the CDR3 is TGTGCCAGCAATTCCCGAGGGTCCTACGAGCAGTACTTC. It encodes CASNSRGSYEQYF.

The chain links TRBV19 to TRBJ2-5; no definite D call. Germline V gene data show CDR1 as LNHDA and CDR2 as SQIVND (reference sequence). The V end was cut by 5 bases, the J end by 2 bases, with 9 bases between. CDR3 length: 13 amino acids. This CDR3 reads CASSWAVQETQYF. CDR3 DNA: TGTGCCAGTAGTTGGGCAGTTCAAGAGACCCAGTACTTC.

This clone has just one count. CDR3 sequence reads: CASSLGHSLAYGYTF. The CDR3 DNA reads TGTGCCAGCAGCTTAGGGCATTCCTTGGCCTATGGCTACACCTTC. V usage is TRBV7-9 and J usage is TRBJ1-2, with D unresolved. Between the trimmed V and J ends, which lost 1 base and 4 bases, there was a span of 13 bases. Germline CDR1 and CDR2: SEHNR and FQNEAQ (reference sequence). This CDR3 has 15 amino acids.

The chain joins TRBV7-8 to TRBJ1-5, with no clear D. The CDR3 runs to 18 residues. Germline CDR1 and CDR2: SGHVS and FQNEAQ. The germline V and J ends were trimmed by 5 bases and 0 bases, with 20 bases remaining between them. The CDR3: CASSPSPSEEYSNQPQHF. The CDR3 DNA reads TGTGCCAGCAGCCCTAGTCCCTCAGAAGAATATAGCAATCAGCCCCAGCATTTT.

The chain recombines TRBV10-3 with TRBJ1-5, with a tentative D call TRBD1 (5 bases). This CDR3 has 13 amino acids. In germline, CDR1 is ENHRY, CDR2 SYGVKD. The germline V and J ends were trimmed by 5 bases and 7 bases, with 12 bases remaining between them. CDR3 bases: TGTGCCATCAGTCCCGCCCAGGGCCAGCCCCAGCATTTT. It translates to CAISPAQGQPQHF.

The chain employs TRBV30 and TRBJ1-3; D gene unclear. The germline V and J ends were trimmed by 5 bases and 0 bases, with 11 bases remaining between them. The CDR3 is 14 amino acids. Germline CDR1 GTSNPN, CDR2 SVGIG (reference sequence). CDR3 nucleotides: TGTGCCTGGGGAAGGAGAAGCTCTGGAAACACCATATATTTT. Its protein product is CAWGRRSSGNTIYF.

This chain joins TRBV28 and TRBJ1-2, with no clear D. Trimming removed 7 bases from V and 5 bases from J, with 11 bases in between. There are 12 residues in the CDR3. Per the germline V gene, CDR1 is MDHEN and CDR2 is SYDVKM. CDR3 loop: CASNCAPYGYTF. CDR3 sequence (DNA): TGTGCCAGCAACTGCGCCCCGTATGGCTACACCTTC.

DNA for the CDR3: TGTGCTAGTGGTTTCCCGGCCCAGGGGTTTGAGCAGTTCTTC. Amino acids: CASGFPAQGFEQFF. V and J are TRBV12-5 and TRBJ2-1; D might be TRBD1 (6 bases). The CDR3 covers 14 residues. Germline V gives CDR1 LGHNT, CDR2 FRNRAP. V lost 3 bases, J lost 9 bases, and 15 bases lay in between. Supplemented by reference TRBV12-5 and TRBJ2-1, the full variable domain reads DARVTQTPRHKVTEMGQEVTMRCQPILGHNTVFWYRQTMMQGLELLAYFRNRAPLDDSGMPKDRFSAEMPDATLATLKIQPSEPRDSAVYFCASGFPAQGFEQFFGPGTRLTVL.

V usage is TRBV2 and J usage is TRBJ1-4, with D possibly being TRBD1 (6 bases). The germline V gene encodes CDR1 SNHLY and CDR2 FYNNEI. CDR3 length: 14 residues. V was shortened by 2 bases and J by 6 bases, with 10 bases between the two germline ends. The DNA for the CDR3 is TGTGCCAGCAGTGAATGGGCAGGGGATGAAAAACTGTTTTTT. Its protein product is CASSEWAGDEKLFF.

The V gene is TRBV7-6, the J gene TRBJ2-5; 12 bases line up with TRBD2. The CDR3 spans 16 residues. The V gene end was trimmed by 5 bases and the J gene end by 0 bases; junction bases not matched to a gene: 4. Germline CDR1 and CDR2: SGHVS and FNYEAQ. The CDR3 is CASSRGTSGYQETQYF. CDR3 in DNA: TGTGCCAGCAGCCGCGGGACTAGCGGGTACCAAGAGACCCAGTACTTC.

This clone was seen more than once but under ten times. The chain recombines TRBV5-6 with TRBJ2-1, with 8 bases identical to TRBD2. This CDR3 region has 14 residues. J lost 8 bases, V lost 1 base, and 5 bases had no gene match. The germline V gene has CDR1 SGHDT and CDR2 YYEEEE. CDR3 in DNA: TGTGCCAGCAGCTTGCGGGGGGGGCCGGATGAGCAGTTCTTC. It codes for CASSLRGGPDEQFF. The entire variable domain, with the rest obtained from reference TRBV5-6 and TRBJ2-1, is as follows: DAGVTQSPTHLIKTRGQQVTLRCSPKSGHDTVSWYQQALGQGPQFIFQYYEEEERQRGNFPDRFSGHQFPNYSSELNVNALLLGDSALYLCASSLRGGPDEQFFGPGTRLTVL.

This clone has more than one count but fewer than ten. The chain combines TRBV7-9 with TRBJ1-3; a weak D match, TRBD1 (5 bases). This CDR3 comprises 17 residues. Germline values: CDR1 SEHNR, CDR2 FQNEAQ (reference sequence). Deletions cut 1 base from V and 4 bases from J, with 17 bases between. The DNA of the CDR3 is TGTGCCAGCAGCTTAGTTCGGGGGTTCGGCTCCGGAAACACCATATATTTT. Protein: CASSLVRGFGSGNTIYF.

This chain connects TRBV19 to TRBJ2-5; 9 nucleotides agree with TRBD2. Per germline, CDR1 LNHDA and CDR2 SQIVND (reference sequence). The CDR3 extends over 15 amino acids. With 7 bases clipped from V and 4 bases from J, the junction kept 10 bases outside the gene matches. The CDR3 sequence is CASTRRGGRRETQYF. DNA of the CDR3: TGTGCCAGTACAAGGCGGGGGGGCCGCCGAGAGACCCAGTACTTC. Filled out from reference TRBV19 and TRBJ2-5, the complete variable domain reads DGGITQSPKYLFRKEGQNVTLSCEQNLNHDAMYWYRQDPGQGLRLIYYSQIVNDFQKGDIAEGYSVSREKKESFPLTVTSAQKNPTAFYLCASTRRGGRRETQYFGPGTRLLVL.

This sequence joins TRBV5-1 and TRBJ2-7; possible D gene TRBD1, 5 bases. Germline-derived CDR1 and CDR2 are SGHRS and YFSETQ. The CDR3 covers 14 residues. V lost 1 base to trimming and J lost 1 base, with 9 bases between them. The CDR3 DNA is TGCGCCAGCAGCTTGTCTGCAGGGTCCTACGAGCAGTACTTC. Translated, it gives CASSLSAGSYEQYF.

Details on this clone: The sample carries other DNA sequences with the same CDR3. The CDR3 is CASSYGQGETDTQYF. The CDR3 DNA sequence: TGTGCCAGCAGTTACGGGCAGGGGGAGACAGATACGCAGTATTTT. The J gene is TRBJ2-3, the V gene TRBV6-5, with 7 bases that match TRBD1. V dropped 2 bases and J dropped 3; count of bases not matched to a gene: 5. CDR3 length: 15 amino acids. Germline V CDR1 and CDR2: MNHEY, SVGAGI.

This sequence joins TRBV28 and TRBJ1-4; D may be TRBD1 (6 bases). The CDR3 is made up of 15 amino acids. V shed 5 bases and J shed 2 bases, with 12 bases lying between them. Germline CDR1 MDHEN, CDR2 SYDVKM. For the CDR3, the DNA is TGTGCCAGCAGTGGGGGGGCCGGGACTAATGAAAAACTGTTTTTT. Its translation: CASSGGAGTNEKLFF.

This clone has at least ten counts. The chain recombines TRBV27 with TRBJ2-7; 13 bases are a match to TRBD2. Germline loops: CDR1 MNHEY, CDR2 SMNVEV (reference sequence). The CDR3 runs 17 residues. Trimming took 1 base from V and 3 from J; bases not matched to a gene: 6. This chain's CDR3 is CASSLWTSGGVDYEQYF. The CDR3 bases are TGTGCCAGCAGTTTATGGACTAGCGGGGGTGTAGACTACGAGCAGTACTTC.

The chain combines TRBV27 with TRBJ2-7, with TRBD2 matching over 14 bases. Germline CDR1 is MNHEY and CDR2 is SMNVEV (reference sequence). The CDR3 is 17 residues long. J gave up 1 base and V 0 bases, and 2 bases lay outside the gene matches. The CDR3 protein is CASSLSGTSGGSYEQYF. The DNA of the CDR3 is TGTGCCAGCAGTTTATCCGGGACTAGCGGGGGATCCTACGAGCAGTACTTC.

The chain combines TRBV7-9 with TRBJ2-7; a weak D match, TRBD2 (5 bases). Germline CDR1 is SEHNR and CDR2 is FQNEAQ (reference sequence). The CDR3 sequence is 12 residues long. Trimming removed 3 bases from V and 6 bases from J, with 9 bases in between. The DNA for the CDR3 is TGTGCCAGCAGCTTTGAGGGTTTCGAGCAGTACTTC. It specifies CASSFEGFEQYF.

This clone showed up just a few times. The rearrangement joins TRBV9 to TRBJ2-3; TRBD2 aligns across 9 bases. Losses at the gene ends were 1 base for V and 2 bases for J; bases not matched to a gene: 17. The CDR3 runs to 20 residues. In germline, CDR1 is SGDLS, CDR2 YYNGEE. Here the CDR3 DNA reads TGTGCCAGCAGCGTAATTAGGCTAGCGGGGAATGCAGACCACACAGATACGCAGTATTTT. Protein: CASSVIRLAGNADHTDTQYF.

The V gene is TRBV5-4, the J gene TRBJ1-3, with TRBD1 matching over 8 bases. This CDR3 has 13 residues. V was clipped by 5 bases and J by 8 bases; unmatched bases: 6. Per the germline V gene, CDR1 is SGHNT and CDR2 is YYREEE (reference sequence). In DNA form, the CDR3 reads TGTGCCAGCAGTGGGACAGGAGAGGACACCATATATTTT. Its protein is CASSGTGEDTIYF.

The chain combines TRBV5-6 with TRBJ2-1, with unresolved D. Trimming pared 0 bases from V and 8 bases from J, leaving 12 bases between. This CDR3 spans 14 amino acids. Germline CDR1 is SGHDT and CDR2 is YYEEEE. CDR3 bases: TGTGCCAGCAGCTTGGCCTCGAGGTCCCATGAGCAGTTCTTC. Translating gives CASSLASRSHEQFF.

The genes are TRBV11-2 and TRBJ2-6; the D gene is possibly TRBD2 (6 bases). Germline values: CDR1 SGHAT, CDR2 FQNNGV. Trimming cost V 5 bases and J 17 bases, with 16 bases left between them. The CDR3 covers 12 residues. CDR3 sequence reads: CASSPSAGGMTF. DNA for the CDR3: TGTGCCAGCAGCCCAAGCGCTGGGGGGATGACTTTC.

The CDR3 here is CASSLAQGTGAETQYF. The CDR3 DNA reads TGTGCCAGCAGCTTAGCGCAAGGGACAGGGGCAGAGACCCAGTACTTC. The chain combines TRBV7-9 with TRBJ2-5; 10 bases are shared with TRBD1. Trimming cost V 0 bases and J 4 bases; bases outside gene matches: 5. The CDR3 runs 16 residues. CDR1 is SEHNR and CDR2 is FQNEAQ in the germline V gene (reference sequence).

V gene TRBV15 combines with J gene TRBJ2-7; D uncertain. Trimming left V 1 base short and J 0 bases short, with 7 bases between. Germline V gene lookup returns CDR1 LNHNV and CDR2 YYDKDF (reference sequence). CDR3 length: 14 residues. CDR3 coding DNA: TGTGCCACCAGCAGAGGGAGTGACTCCTACGAGCAGTACTTC. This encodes CATSRGSDSYEQYF.

As DNA, the CDR3 is TGTGCCAGCAGTAGCGGGGTGGCCTGGGAGACCCAGTACTTC. Translated: CASSSGVAWETQYF. This chain joins TRBV28 and TRBJ2-5, with 7 nucleotides matching TRBD2. CDR3 size: 14 residues. V was pared by 5 bases and J by 5 bases, with 8 bases of the junction left unmatched. Germline-derived CDR1 and CDR2 are MDHEN and SYDVKM.

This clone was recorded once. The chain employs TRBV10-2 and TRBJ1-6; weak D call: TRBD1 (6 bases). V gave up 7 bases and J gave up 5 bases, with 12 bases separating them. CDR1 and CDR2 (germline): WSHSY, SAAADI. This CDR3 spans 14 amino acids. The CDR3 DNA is TGCGCCAGCAATTCGGCAGGGGATAATTCACCCCTCCACTTT. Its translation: CASNSAGDNSPLHF.